This TCR beta chain was obtained from a study of beta chain features in type 1 diabetes. CD45RO/CCR7/CD25/CD127/CD95/CD27 staining was used to isolate CD4+ naive, central memory, regulatory and stem cell-like memory cells by sorting. The whole isolated RNA underwent reverse transcription, so sequencing captured expressed TCRB transcripts. TCRdb's copy holds only in-frame clones and misses some; the assay was immunoSEQ multiplex PCR. The sample records hundreds of thousands of clones, around 30% being singletons. The source material was naive CD4+ T cells from blood. The receptor's source is a man between 18 and 29 years old in good health.

The CDR3 coding sequence is TGCGCCAGCGGAATATTGAGCTCCTACAATGAGCAGTTCTTC. This translates into CASGILSSYNEQFF. The chain carries TRBV5-1 and TRBJ2-1; D unresolved. Germline V gives CDR1 SGHRS, CDR2 YFSETQ. V dropped 7 bases and J dropped 0 bases, with 11 bases sitting between them. CDR3 length: 14 residues.